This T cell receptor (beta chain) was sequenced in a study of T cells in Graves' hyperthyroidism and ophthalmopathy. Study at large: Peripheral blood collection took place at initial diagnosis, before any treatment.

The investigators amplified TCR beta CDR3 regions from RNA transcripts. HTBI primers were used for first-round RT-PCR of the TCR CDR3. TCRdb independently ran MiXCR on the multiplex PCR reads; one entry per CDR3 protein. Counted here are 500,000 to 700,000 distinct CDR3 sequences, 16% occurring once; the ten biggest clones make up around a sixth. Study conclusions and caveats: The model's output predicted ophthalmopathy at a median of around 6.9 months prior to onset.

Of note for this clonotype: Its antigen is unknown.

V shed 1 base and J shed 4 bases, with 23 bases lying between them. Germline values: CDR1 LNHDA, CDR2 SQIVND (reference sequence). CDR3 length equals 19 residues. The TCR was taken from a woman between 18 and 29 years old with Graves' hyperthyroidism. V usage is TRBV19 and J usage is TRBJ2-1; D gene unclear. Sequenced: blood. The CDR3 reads CASSIAPRATSRLYNEQFF. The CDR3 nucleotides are TGTGCCAGTAGTATAGCCCCTAGAGCTACATCTCGGCTATACAATGAGCAGTTCTTC.